The rows below give T cell receptor beta chains drawn from one sample of a study of blood T cell repertoires in COVID-19. The method was immunoSEQ multiplex PCR; TCRdb's version includes in-frame clones alone and lacks a portion of them. Of 150,000 or so clones in the sample, around 73% are singletons; the top ten hold roughly 9%. Sequences were obtained from peripheral blood. These TCRs come from a woman between 50 and 59 years old with active or convalescent COVID-19. Each CDR3 is given with its conserved first and last residue. D genes are given only for firm matches. Only part of the rows carry a size: once, few, many, or a class if the clone is expanded.

D: .
size: .
J: TRBJ1-3
V: TRBV7-9
DNA: TGTGCCAGCAGCTTAACTGGTGTTCGGCAGGGGAGTGGAAACACCATATATTTT
CDR3: CASSLTGVRQGSGNTIYF

D: TRBD1
size: .
J: TRBJ1-1
V: TRBV28
DNA: TGTGCCAGCAGTTTGGGACAGCAAGCTTTCTTT
CDR3: CASSLGQQAFF

D: TRBD1
size: few
J: TRBJ2-2
V: TRBV29-1
DNA: TGCAGCGCTGCCAGGGGGACAGCGAACACCGGGGAGCTGTTTTTT
CDR3: CSAARGTANTGELFF

D: TRBD1
size: .
J: TRBJ2-3
V: TRBV24-1
DNA: TGTGCCACCAGTGATTTGGGACAGGGAAGCACAGATACGCAGTATTTT
CDR3: CATSDLGQGSTDTQYF

D: .
size: .
J: TRBJ2-2
V: TRBV2
DNA: TGTGCCAGCAGTAACGACAGGAGTTACGGGGAGCTGTTTTTT
CDR3: CASSNDRSYGELFF

D: .
size: .
J: TRBJ1-1
V: TRBV7-2
DNA: TGTGCCAGCAGCTTAGCCGGCAGGGGTACTGAAGCTTTCTTT
CDR3: CASSLAGRGTEAFF

D: TRBD2
size: once
J: TRBJ2-5
V: TRBV5-4
DNA: TGTGCCAGCAGCTTGTCCCCTAGCGGGCAAGAGACCCAGTACTTC
CDR3: CASSLSPSGQETQYF

D: .
size: .
J: TRBJ1-1
V: TRBV9
DNA: TGTGCCAGCAGCGTAGAGCCGGGTGGGAGAACTGAAGCTTTCTTT
CDR3: CASSVEPGGRTEAFF

D: .
size: once
J: TRBJ1-2
V: TRBV21-1
DNA: TGTGCCAGCGGACAGGGGGCGGCTGGCTACACCTTC
CDR3: CASGQGAAGYTF

D: .
size: .
J: TRBJ2-2
V: TRBV6-5
DNA: TGTGCCAGCAAGGACTTGAACACCGGGGAGCTGTTTTTT
CDR3: CASKDLNTGELFF

D: TRBD2
size: .
J: TRBJ2-1
V: TRBV19
DNA: TGTGCCAGTAGTATAAGCCGGGGGGGCTACAATGAGCAGTTCTTC
CDR3: CASSISRGGYNEQFF

D: .
size: few
J: TRBJ2-3
V: TRBV7-9
DNA: TGTGCCAGCAGCTCGCGCCGTGATGGCACAGATACGCAGTATTTT
CDR3: CASSSRRDGTDTQYF

D: TRBD2
size: .
J: TRBJ2-3
V: TRBV4-3
DNA: TGCGCCAGCAGCCGGGGAGCGGGGTACACAGATACGCAGTATTTT
CDR3: CASSRGAGYTDTQYF

D: TRBD2
size: once
J: TRBJ2-3
V: TRBV19
DNA: TGTGCCAGTAGTATGATAGAAGCGGGGAGAGATACGCAGTATTTT
CDR3: CASSMIEAGRDTQYF

D: .
size: .
J: TRBJ1-6
V: TRBV28
DNA: TGTGCCAGCAGCCCCTCGTCGGGAAGGAATAATTCACCCCTCCACTTT
CDR3: CASSPSSGRNNSPLHF

D: .
size: .
J: TRBJ1-4
V: TRBV9
DNA: TGTGCCAGCAGCGTAGCTGGGCAGGGCTATAATGAAAAACTGTTTTTT
CDR3: CASSVAGQGYNEKLFF

D: TRBD2
size: .
J: TRBJ2-2
V: TRBV6-5
DNA: TGTGCCAGCAGGTGGCGGGGGGGGAACACCGGGGAGCTGTTTTTT
CDR3: CASRWRGGNTGELFF

D: TRBD2
size: once
J: TRBJ2-1
V: TRBV7-9
DNA: TGTGCCAGCAGCTTTGCGGGAGGACTAAACAATGAGCAGTTCTTC
CDR3: CASSFAGGLNNEQFF

D: TRBD2
size: .
J: TRBJ2-3
V: TRBV19
DNA: TGTGCCAGTAGTATCCGACTAGCGGGAGGGGTTGATACGCAGTATTTT
CDR3: CASSIRLAGGVDTQYF

D: .
size: .
J: TRBJ2-5
V: TRBV11-1
DNA: TGTGCCAGCAGCTTAGGGGGTACAGGGAACCAAGAGACCCAGTACTTC
CDR3: CASSLGGTGNQETQYF

D: TRBD2
size: many
J: TRBJ2-1
V: TRBV5-1
DNA: TGCGCCAGCAGCTTGGCCCTAGCGGGCGAGCAGTTCTTC
CDR3: CASSLALAGEQFF

D: .
size: .
J: TRBJ2-7
V: TRBV7-2
DNA: TGTGCCAGCAGCCTAGAGGACTACGGCTCCCATCAGTACTTC
CDR3: CASSLEDYGSHQYF

D: .
size: .
J: TRBJ1-2
V: TRBV10-2
DNA: TGCGCCAGCAGTGAATTCCGGGACTCCGGCTATGGCTACACCTTC
CDR3: CASSEFRDSGYGYTF

D: .
size: .
J: TRBJ1-1
V: TRBV7-8
DNA: TGTGCCAGCAGCTTAGGGGTCCAGGGCACTGAAGCTTTCTTT
CDR3: CASSLGVQGTEAFF

D: .
size: .
J: TRBJ2-5
V: TRBV5-6
DNA: TGTGCCAGCAGCTTTACGGGACTCGGCGGGGAGACCCAGTACTTC
CDR3: CASSFTGLGGETQYF

D: .
size: .
J: TRBJ2-1
V: TRBV19
DNA: TGTGCCAGTAGTAGAGGACAGTTCTACAATGAGCAGTTCTTC
CDR3: CASSRGQFYNEQFF

D: .
size: .
J: TRBJ1-1
V: TRBV19
DNA: TGTGCCAGTTCAAGGGGGGGGCCTGGCACTGAAGCTTTCTTT
CDR3: CASSRGGPGTEAFF

D: TRBD2
size: .
J: TRBJ2-5
V: TRBV28
DNA: TGTGCCAGCAGCCTCGCGGGAGGGCAGGAGACCCAGTACTTC
CDR3: CASSLAGGQETQYF

D: TRBD2
size: .
J: TRBJ2-7
V: TRBV7-7
DNA: TGTGCCAGCAGTCCAGGACTAGCGGGCGCCTACGAGCAGTACTTC
CDR3: CASSPGLAGAYEQYF

D: .
size: .
J: TRBJ1-2
V: TRBV19
DNA: TGTGCCAGTAGCATCGGCTGGGGCGACTATGGCTACACCTTC
CDR3: CASSIGWGDYGYTF

D: .
size: .
J: TRBJ2-7
V: TRBV29-1
DNA: TGCAGCGTTGAGCCCGGGAATAACGAGCAGTACTTC
CDR3: CSVEPGNNEQYF

D: .
size: .
J: TRBJ1-4
V: TRBV6-6
DNA: TGTGCCAGCAGTACGGGACTCCCGACCCCCAATGAAAAACTGTTTTTT
CDR3: CASSTGLPTPNEKLFF

D: TRBD1
size: .
J: TRBJ2-7
V: TRBV28
DNA: TGTGCCAGCAGTAATAACGACAGGGGGTTAGCGTCCTACGAGCAGTACTTC
CDR3: CASSNNDRGLASYEQYF

D: .
size: .
J: TRBJ2-7
V: TRBV28
DNA: TGTGCCAGCAGTACAATGGACATTAACTACGAGCAGTACTTC
CDR3: CASSTMDINYEQYF

D: .
size: .
J: TRBJ1-1
V: TRBV5-1
DNA: TGCGCCAGCCGGGGGGATGTAGTCAACACTGAAGCTTTCTTT
CDR3: CASRGDVVNTEAFF

D: .
size: many
J: TRBJ2-1
V: TRBV6-6
DNA: TGTGCCAGCAGTCCCGGCTGGGCGGGATATAACTACAATGAGCAGTTCTTC
CDR3: CASSPGWAGYNYNEQFF

D: .
size: .
J: TRBJ1-5
V: TRBV27
DNA: TGTGCCAGCAGTTCCTTTCACGCAGGGGATATCGGCAATCAGCCCCAGCATTTT
CDR3: CASSSFHAGDIGNQPQHF

D: TRBD1
size: .
J: TRBJ1-2
V: TRBV14
DNA: TGTGCCAGCAGCCTACTTACCGGACAGGGTGGATATGGCTACACCTTC
CDR3: CASSLLTGQGGYGYTF

D: TRBD1
size: .
J: TRBJ1-5
V: TRBV11-2
DNA: TGTGCCAGCAGCTCCGACAGGGATCAGCCCCAGCATTTT
CDR3: CASSSDRDQPQHF

D: .
size: .
J: TRBJ1-4
V: TRBV6-2/TRBV6-3
DNA: TGTGCCAGCAGTTCCCCCCGGGCAGGGGAAAAACTGTTTTTT
CDR3: CASSSPRAGEKLFF

D: .
size: .
J: TRBJ1-1
V: TRBV30
DNA: TGTGCCTGGAGCGAGACAGCATACACTGAAGCTTTCTTT
CDR3: CAWSETAYTEAFF

D: TRBD1
size: once
J: TRBJ1-2
V: TRBV5-1
DNA: TGCGCCAGCAGCTCTCGGGACAGCCTCTATGGCTACACCTTC
CDR3: CASSSRDSLYGYTF

D: .
size: .
J: TRBJ1-1
V: TRBV4-3
DNA: TGCGCCAGCAGCTCGTCCCCGGGGGGGGTTATCTCCGCTTTCTTT
CDR3: CASSSSPGGVISAFF

D: .
size: once
J: TRBJ1-1
V: TRBV7-2
DNA: TGTGCCAGCAGCCTTGGTCGGGTTTCCCCGGCTTTCTTT
CDR3: CASSLGRVSPAFF

D: .
size: .
J: TRBJ2-2
V: TRBV5-1
DNA: TGCGCCAGCAGTGGGGGCCTTAGGGCGAACACCGGGGAGCTGTTTTTT
CDR3: CASSGGLRANTGELFF

D: TRBD1
size: few
J: TRBJ2-3
V: TRBV27
DNA: TGTGCCAGCAGGAGGGGGCAGGCTTCTAGCACAGATACGCAGTATTTT
CDR3: CASRRGQASSTDTQYF

D: TRBD1
size: .
J: TRBJ1-1
V: TRBV5-1
DNA: TGCGCCAGCAGCTCAGTACCGACAGGGGGGACTGAAGCTTTCTTT
CDR3: CASSSVPTGGTEAFF

D: TRBD2
size: many
J: TRBJ2-7
V: TRBV19
DNA: TGTGCCAGTGCAAGGGCTAGCGGGACCCACGAGCAGTACTTC
CDR3: CASARASGTHEQYF

D: TRBD2
size: .
J: TRBJ2-3
V: TRBV7-2
DNA: TGTGCCAGCAGCCAAAGGACTAGCGCGCTAAGCACAGATACGCAGTATTTT
CDR3: CASSQRTSALSTDTQYF